This TCR beta chain was profiled in a study of beta chain features in type 1 diabetes. The entirety of the isolated RNA underwent reverse transcription, so expressed TCRB transcripts were sequenced. This table comes from immunoSEQ multiplex PCR, and its TCRdb copy is limited to in-frame clones, with some not included. The data contain roughly 250,000 clones, 7.5% to 10% of them seen just once; the ten biggest clones take up approximately 0.035%. V gave up 9 bases and J gave up 9 bases; unmatched junction bases: 17. CDR3 length: 16 amino acids. From germline, CDR1 is MNHEY and CDR2 SMNVEV (reference sequence).

Sequenced input: naive CD4+ T cells from blood. The TCR comes from a woman between 18 and 29 years old in good health. The chain joins TRBV27 to TRBJ2-1, with 10 bases that match TRBD2. The CDR3 DNA reads TGTGCCAGTATGGAGTGGCTAGCGGGGGCCGGGGGTGAGCAGTTCTTC. Protein product: CASMEWLAGAGGEQFF.